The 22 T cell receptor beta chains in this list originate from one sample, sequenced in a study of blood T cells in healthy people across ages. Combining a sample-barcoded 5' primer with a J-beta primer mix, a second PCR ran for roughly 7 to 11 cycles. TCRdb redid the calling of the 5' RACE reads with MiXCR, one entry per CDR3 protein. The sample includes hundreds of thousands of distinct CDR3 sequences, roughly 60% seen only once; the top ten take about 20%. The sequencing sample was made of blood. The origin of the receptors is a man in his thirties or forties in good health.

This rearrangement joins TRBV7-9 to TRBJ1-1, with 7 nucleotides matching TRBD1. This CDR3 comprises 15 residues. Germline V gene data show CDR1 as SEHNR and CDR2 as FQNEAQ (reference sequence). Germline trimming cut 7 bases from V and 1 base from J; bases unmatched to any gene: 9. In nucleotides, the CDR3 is TGTGCCAGCATTTATAGACAGGGCGCGAACACTGAAGCTTTCTTT. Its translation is CASIYRQGANTEAFF.

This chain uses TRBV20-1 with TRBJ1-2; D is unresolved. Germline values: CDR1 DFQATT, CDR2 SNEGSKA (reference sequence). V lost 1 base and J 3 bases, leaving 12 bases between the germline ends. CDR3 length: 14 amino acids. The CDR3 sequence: CSARASSTDYGYTF. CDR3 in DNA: TGCAGTGCTAGAGCTTCATCAACTGACTATGGCTACACCTTC.

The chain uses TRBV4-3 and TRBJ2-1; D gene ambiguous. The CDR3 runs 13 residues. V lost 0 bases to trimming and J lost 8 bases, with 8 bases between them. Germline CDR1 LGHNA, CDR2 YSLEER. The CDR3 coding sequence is TGCGCCAGCAGCCAAGAACCTCAGGATGAGCAGTTCTTC. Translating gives CASSQEPQDEQFF.

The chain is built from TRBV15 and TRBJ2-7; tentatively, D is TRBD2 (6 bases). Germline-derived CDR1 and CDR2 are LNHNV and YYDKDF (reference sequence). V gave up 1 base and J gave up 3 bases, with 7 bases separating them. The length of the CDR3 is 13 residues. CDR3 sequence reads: CATSRGEDYEQYF. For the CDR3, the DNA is TGTGCCACCAGCAGAGGGGAGGACTACGAGCAGTACTTC.

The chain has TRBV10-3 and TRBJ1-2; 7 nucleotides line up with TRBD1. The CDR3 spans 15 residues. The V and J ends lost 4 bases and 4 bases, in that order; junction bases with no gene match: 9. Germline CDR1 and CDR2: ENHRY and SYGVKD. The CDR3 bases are TGTGCCATCAGTGGATCGACAGGGTACCCCTATGGCTACACCTTC. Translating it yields CAISGSTGYPYGYTF.

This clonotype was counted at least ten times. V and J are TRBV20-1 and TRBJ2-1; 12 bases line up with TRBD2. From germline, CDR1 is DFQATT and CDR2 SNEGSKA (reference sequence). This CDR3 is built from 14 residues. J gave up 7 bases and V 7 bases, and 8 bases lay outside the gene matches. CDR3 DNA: TGCAGTGTTGTCACTAGCGGGGGGCAGAATGAGCAGTTCTTC. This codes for CSVVTSGGQNEQFF.

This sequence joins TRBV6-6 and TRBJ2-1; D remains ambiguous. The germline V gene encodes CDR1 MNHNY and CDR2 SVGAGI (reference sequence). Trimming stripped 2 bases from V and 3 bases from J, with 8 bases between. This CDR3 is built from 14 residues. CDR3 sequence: CASSYPSDYNEQFF. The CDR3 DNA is TGTGCCAGCAGTTACCCAAGCGACTACAATGAGCAGTTCTTC.

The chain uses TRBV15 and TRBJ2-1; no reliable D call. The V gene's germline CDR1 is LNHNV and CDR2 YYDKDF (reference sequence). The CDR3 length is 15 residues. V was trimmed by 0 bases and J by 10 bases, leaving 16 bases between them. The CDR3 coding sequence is TGTGCCACCAGCAGAGATCTGGGTCTCTGGGCCGAGCAGTTCTTC. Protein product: CATSRDLGLWAEQFF.

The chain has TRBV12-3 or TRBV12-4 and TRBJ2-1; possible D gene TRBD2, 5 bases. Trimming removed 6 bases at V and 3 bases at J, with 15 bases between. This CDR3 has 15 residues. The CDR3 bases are TGTGCCAGCAGCCCCCGGGATATGGGCTACAATGAGCAGTTCTTC. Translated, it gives CASSPRDMGYNEQFF.

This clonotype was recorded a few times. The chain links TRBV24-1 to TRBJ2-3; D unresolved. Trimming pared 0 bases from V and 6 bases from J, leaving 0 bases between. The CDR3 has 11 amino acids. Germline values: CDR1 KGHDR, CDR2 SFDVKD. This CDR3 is CATSDLDTQYF. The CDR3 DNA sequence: TGTGCCACCAGTGATTTGGATACGCAGTATTTT.

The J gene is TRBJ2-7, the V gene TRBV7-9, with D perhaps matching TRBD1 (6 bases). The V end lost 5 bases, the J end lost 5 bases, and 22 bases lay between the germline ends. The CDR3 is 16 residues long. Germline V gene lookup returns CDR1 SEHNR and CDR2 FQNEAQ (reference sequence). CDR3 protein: CASSPPEGERNDEQYF. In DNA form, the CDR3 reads TGTGCCAGCAGCCCCCCAGAGGGGGAACGCAACGACGAGCAGTACTTC.

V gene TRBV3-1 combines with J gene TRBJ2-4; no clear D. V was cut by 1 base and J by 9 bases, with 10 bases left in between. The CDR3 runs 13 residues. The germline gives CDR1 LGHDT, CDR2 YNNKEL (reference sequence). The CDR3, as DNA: TGTGCCAGCAGCCAAGGGACGGTCAGCATTCAGTACTTC. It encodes CASSQGTVSIQYF.

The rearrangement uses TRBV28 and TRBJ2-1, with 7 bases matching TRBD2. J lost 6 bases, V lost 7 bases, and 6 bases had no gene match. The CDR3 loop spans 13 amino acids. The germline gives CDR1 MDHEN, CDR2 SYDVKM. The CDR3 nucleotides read TGTGCCAGCACTCCGGGACTAATCAATGAGCAGTTCTTC. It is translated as CASTPGLINEQFF.

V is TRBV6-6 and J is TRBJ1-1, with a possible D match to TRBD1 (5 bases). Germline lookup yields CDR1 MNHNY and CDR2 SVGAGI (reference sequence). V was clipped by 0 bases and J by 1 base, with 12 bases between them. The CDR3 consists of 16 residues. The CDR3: CASSYSGGQGNTEAFF. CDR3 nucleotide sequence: TGTGCCAGCAGTTACTCGGGCGGGCAGGGGAACACTGAAGCTTTCTTT.

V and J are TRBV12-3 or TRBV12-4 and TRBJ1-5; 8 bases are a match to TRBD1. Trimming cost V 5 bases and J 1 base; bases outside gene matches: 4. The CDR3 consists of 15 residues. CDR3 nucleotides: TGTGCCAGCAGTCCGGGGACAGGAAGCAATCAGCCCCAGCATTTT. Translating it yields CASSPGTGSNQPQHF.

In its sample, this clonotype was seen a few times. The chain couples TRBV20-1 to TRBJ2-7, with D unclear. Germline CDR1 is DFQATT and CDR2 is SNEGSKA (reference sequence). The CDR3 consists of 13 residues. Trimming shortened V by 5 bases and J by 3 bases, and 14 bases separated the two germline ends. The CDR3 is CSAPRLENYEQYF. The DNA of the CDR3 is TGCAGTGCTCCCCGCCTAGAAAACTACGAGCAGTACTTC.

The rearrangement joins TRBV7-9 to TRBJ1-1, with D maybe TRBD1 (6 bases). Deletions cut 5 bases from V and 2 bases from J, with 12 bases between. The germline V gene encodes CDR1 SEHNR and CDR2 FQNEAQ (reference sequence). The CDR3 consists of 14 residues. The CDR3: CASSLGTSNTEAFF. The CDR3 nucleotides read TGTGCCAGCAGCCTCGGGACAAGTAACACTGAAGCTTTCTTT.

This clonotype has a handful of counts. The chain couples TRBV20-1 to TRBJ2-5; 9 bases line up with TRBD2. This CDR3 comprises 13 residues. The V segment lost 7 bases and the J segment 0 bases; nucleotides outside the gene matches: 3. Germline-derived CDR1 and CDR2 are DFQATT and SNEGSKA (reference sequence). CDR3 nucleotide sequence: TGCAGTGGCGGGGGGGCGTACCAAGAGACCCAGTACTTC. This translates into CSGGGAYQETQYF.

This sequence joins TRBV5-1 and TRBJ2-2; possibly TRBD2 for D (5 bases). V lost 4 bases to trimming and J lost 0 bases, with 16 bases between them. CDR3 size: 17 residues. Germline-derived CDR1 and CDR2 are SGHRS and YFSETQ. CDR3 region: CASSTLGLGSNTGELFF. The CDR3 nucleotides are TGCGCCAGCAGCACCCTCGGACTGGGATCGAACACCGGGGAGCTGTTTTTT.

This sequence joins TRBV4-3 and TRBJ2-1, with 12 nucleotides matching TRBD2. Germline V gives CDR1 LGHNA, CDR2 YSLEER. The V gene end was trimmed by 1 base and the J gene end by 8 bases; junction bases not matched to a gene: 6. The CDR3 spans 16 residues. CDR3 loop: CASSQGLAGGRDEQFF. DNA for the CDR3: TGCGCCAGCAGCCAAGGTCTAGCGGGGGGGCGGGATGAGCAGTTCTTC.

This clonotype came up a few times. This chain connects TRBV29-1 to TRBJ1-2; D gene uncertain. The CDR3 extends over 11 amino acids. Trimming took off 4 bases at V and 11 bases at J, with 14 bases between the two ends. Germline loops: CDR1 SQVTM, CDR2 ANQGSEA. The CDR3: CSVAPGSAYTF. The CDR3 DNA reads TGCAGCGTTGCACCGGGATCAGCATACACCTTC.

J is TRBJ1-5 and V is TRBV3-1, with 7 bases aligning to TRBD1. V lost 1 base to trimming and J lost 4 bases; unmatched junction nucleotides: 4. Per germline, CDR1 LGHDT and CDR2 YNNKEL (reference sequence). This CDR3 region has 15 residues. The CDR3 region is CASSQGRGGNQPQHF. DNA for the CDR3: TGTGCCAGCAGCCAAGGCAGGGGGGGAAATCAGCCCCAGCATTTT.